This TCR beta chain is drawn from a study of shared clonotypes between healthy human individuals. Sequenced by immunoSEQ multiplex PCR; TCRdb stores in-frame clones only, minus some. The repertoire includes about 1 million clones, around 82% of them detected once, and approximately 0.5% sits in the top ten. This CDR3 has 18 amino acids. CDR1 is MNHNS, CDR2 SASEGT, per germline. With V trimmed by 0 bases and J by 4 bases, 11 bases remained unmatched. The chain combines TRBV6-1 with TRBJ1-5; TRBD1 agrees at 8 bases. Sequencing was performed on memory CD4+ T cells from PBMCs. As for subset: CD45RA-negative fraction. This clonotype was sampled from a man younger than 35 in good health. Some clones in this sample may be carry-over from other donors' samples. The CDR3 nucleotides are TGTGCCAGCAGTGAAGCGCTAGGGCAGGGGGCTGGAAATCAGCCCCAGCATTTT. It is translated as CASSEALGQGAGNQPQHF.